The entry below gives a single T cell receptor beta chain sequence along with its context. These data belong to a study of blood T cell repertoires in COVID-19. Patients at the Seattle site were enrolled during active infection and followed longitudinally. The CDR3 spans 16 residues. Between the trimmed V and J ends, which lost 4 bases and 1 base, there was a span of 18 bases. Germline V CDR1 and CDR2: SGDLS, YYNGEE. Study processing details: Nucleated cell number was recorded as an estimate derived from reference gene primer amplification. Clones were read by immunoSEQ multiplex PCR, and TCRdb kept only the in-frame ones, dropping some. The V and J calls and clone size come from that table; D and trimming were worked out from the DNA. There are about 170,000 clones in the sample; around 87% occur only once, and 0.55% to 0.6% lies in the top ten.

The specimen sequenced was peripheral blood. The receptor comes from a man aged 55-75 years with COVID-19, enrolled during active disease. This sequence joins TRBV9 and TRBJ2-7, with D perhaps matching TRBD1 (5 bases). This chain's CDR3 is CASSLSTAQDSYEQYF. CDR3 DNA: TGTGCCAGCAGCCTTTCGACCGCACAGGATTCCTACGAGCAGTACTTC.